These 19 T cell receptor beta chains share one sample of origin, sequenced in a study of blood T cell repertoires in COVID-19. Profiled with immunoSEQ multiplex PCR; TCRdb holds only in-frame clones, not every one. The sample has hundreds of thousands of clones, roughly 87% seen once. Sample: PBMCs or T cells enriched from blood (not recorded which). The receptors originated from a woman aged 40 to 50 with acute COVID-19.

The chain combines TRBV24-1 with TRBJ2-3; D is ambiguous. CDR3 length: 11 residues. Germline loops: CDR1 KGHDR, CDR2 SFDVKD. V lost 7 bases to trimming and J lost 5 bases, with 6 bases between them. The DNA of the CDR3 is TGTGCCACCAGGTTCGGAGATACGCAGTATTTT. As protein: CATRFGDTQYF.

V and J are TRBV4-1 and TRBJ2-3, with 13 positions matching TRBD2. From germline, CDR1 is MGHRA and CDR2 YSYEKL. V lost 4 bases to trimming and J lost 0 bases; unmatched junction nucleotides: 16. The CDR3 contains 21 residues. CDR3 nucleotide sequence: TGCGCCAGCAGCCTCGAACCCGGACTAGCGGGGGATATATCTAGCACAGATACGCAGTATTTT. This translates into CASSLEPGLAGDISSTDTQYF.

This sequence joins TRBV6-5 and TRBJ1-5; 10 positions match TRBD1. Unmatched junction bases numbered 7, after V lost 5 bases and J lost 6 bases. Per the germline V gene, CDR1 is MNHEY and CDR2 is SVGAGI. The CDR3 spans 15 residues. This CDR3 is CASSPGTGVFQPQHF. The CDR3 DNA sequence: TGTGCCAGCAGTCCCGGGACAGGGGTGTTTCAGCCCCAGCATTTT.

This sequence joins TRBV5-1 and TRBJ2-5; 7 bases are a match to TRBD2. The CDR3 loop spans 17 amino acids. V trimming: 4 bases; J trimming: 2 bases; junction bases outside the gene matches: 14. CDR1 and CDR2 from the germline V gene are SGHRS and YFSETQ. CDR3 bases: TGCGCCAGCAGCCCCACGGCGGGGGTGAGGGGTCAAGAGACCCAGTACTTC. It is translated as CASSPTAGVRGQETQYF.

The CDR3 region has the DNA TGTGCCCGCCGGGGGGGGACTTTGACCGGGGAGCTGTTTTTT. Protein product: CARRGGTLTGELFF. The V call is TRBV2, the J call TRBJ2-2, with 8 bases aligning to TRBD2. This CDR3 has 14 residues. Germline V gives CDR1 SNHLY, CDR2 FYNNEI. Trimming at V came to 11 bases and at J to 5 bases, leaving 10 bases not matched to a gene.

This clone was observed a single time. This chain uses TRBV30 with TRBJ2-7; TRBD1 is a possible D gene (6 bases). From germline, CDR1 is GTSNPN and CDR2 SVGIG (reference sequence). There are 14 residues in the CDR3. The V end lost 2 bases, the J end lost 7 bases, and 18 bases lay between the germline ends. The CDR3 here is CAWSKRDRWGEQYF. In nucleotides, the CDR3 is TGTGCCTGGAGTAAGCGAGACAGGTGGGGGGAGCAGTACTTC.

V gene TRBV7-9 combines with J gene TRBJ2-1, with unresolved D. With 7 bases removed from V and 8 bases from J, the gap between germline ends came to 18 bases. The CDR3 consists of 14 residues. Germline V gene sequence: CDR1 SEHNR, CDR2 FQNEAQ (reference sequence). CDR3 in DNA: TGTGCCAGCACCACCTTCGGTTTCAACGATGAGCAGTTCTTC. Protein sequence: CASTTFGFNDEQFF.

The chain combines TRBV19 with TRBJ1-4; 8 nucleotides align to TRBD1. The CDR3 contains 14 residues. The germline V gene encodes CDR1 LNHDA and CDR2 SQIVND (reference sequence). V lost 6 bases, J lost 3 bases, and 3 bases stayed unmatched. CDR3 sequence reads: CASRQGAANEKLFF. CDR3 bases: TGTGCCAGTAGGCAGGGGGCGGCTAATGAAAAACTGTTTTTT.

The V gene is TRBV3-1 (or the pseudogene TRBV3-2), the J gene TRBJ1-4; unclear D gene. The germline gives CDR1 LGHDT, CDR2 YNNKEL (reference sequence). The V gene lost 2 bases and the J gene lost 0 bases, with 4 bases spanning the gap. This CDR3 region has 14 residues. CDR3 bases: TGTGCCAGCAGCCAACGAGCAACTAATGAAAAACTGTTTTTT. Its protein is CASSQRATNEKLFF.

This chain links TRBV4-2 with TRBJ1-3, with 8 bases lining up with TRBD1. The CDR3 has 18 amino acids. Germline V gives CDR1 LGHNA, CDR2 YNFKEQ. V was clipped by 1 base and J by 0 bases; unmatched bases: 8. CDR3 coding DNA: TGTGCCAGCAGCCAAGCCCGGACAGGGTCGAGCTCTGGAAACACCATATATTTT. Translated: CASSQARTGSSSGNTIYF.

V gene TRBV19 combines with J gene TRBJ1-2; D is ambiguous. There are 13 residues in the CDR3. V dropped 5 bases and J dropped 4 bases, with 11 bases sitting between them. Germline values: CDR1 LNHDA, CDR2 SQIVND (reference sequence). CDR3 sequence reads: CASSYYPPYGYTF. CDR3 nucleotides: TGTGCCAGTAGTTACTATCCGCCCTATGGCTACACCTTC. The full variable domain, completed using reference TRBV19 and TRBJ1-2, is DGGITQSPKYLFRKEGQNVTLSCEQNLNHDAMYWYRQDPGQGLRLIYYSQIVNDFQKGDIAEGYSVSREKKESFPLTVTSAQKNPTAFYLCASSYYPPYGYTFGSGTRLTVV.

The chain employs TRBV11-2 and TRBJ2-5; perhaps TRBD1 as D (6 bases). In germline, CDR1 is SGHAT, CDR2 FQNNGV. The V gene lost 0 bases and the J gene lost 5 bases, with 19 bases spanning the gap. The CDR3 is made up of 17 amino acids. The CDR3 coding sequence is TGTGCCAGCAGCTTAGATTGGGCCGTCAGGGGTGAGGAGACCCAGTACTTC. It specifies CASSLDWAVRGEETQYF.

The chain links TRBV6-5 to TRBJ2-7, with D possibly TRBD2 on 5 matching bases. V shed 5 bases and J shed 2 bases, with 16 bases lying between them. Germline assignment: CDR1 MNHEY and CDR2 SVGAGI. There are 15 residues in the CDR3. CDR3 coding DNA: TGTGCCAGCAGTCAGACCCGGGGTGGGACCTACGAGCAGTACTTC. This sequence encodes CASSQTRGGTYEQYF.

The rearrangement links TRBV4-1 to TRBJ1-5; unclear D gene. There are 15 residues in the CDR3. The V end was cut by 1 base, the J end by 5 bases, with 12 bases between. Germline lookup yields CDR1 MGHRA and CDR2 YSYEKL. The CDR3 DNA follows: TGCGCCAGCAGCCAAGTTGTCCGTTCTCATCAGCCCCAGCATTTT. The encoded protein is CASSQVVRSHQPQHF.

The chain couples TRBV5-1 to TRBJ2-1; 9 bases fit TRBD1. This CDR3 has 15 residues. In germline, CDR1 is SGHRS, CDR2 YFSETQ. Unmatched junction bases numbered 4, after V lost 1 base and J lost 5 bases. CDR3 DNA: TGCGCCAGCAGCTTGTCGGGGACAGGGAACAATGAGCAGTTCTTC. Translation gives CASSLSGTGNNEQFF.

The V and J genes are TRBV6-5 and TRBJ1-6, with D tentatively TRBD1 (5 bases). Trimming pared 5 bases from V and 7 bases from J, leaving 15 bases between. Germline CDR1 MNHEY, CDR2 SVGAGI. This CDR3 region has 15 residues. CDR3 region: CASSRRGSSNSPLHF. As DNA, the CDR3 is TGTGCCAGCAGTCGTAGGGGAAGTAGCAATTCACCCCTCCACTTT.

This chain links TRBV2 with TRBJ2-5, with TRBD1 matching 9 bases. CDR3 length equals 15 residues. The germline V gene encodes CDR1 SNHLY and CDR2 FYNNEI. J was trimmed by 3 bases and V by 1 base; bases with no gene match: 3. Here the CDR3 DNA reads TGTGCCAGCAGTGAAGAGGGACAGGGTGAAGAGACCCAGTACTTC. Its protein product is CASSEEGQGEETQYF.

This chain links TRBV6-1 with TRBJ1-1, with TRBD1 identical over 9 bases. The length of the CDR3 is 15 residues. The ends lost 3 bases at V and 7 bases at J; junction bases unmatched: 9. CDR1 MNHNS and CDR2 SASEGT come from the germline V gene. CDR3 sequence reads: CASSDHGQGLSEAFF. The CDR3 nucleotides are TGTGCCAGCAGTGACCACGGACAGGGGTTGAGTGAAGCTTTCTTT.

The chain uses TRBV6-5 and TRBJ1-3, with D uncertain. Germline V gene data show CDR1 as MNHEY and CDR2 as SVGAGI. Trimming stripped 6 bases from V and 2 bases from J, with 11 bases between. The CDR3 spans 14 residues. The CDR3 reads CASRYSLTGNTIYF. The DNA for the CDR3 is TGTGCCAGCAGATATAGTTTAACTGGAAACACCATATATTTT.